Listed here is a single T cell receptor (beta chain). The target antigen is unknown. PCR involved 60 Vbeta and 13 Jbeta primers. Some clones are missing from TCRdb's copy, which holds only in-frame ones; the method was immunoSEQ multiplex PCR. The table lists more than 95,000 clones, 65% to 75% of them singletons, with roughly 14% in the top ten. The CDR3 has 14 amino acids. J lost 6 bases, V lost 4 bases, and 6 bases had no gene match. Per the germline V gene, CDR1 is SGHTA and CDR2 is FQGNSA. The data stem from a study of cytomegalovirus exposure and HLA in healthy donors. Study-wide findings and caveats: Analyses of presence and absence presupposed an approximately uniform sequencing depth across donors. Later analysis showed TCR association rates varying by HLA locus, highest for DRB1 and lowest for HLA-C. Per a later analysis, approximately 16,000 TCR beta sequences showed association with HLA alleles at 0.05 false discovery rate.

The sequence was collected from a woman in her 70s in good health and CMV-seropositive. The material sequenced was PBMCs. The chain couples TRBV7-2 to TRBJ2-1; 7 bases map to TRBD2. The chain's CDR3 is CASSSRLAGNEQFF. The CDR3 DNA follows: TGTGCCAGCAGCTCACGACTAGCTGGCAATGAGCAGTTCTTC.